These 9 T cell receptor beta chains originate from one sample sequenced in a study of neurological immune-mediated disorders (dated by TCRdb to about 2019). Receptor libraries were prepared by 5' RACE. The instrument given in TCRdb is Illumina HiSeq 2500. Using fastp trimming at Q25 and MiXCR clonotype assembly, TCRdb reanalyzed the public sequencing data and kept in-frame beta chains. Identical CDR3 protein sequences are pooled into one entry, listed with their most common genes and DNA. The table for this sample lists about 120,000 distinct CDR3 sequences; roughly 3.2% of them were counted only once. The ten largest clonotypes hold 1% to 1.5% of the sample. What was sequenced was PBMCs. These receptors were obtained from a young woman with multiple sclerosis.

The sample holds one count of this clonotype. One end of the junction does not line up with germline, which may come from a read error. The genes are TRBV18 and TRBJ2-5; D may be TRBD1 or TRBD2 (5 bases each). The CDR3 is 16 residues long. The germline CDR1 and CDR2 sequences are KGHSH and LQKENI. The CDR3: CDSSPPARRGRETQYF. CDR3 bases: TGTGACAGCTCACCACCCGCCCGACGGGGCAGGGAGACCCAGTACTTC.

This clonotype has at least ten counts. J is TRBJ1-2 and V is TRBV7-2, with no clear D. This CDR3 contains 12 residues. V was clipped by 1 base and J by 5 bases, with 5 bases between them. Looked up from germline, CDR1 is SGHTA and CDR2 is FQGNSA. The CDR3 DNA follows: TGTGCCAGCAGCTTAGTAGGGTATGGCTACACCTTC. Its translation: CASSLVGYGYTF.

This clonotype was observed at least ten times. This chain uses TRBV20-1 with TRBJ2-1, with D hard to call. The length of the CDR3 is 14 residues. With 6 bases removed from V and 4 bases from J, the gap between germline ends came to 16 bases. Germline V gene sequence: CDR1 DFQATT, CDR2 SNEGSKA (reference sequence). The CDR3 nucleotides are TGCAGTGCCGAGTCTTATGCGTTTTACAATGAGCAGTTCTTC. It specifies CSAESYAFYNEQFF.

The sample holds many counts of this clonotype. The chain employs TRBV5-1 and TRBJ2-5; the D gene is possibly TRBD2 (5 bases). Germline loops: CDR1 SGHRS, CDR2 YFSETQ. V was pared by 4 bases and J by 5 bases, with 15 bases between. This CDR3 contains 14 residues. CDR3 residues: CASSPQLRRETQYF. The CDR3 region has the DNA TGCGCCAGCAGCCCCCAGCTCCGGAGGGAGACCCAGTACTTC.

This clonotype has a count of ten or more. V usage is TRBV7-2 and J usage is TRBJ1-6; 8 bases are a match to TRBD1. V lost 1 base and J lost 0; bases outside the gene matches: 2. The CDR3 is made up of 17 amino acids. The germline V gene has CDR1 SGHTA and CDR2 FQGNSA. CDR3 residues: CASSLGQGSSYNSPLHF. The CDR3 DNA reads TGTGCCAGCAGCTTAGGACAGGGGAGCTCCTATAATTCACCCCTCCACTTT.

This clonotype was seen at least ten times. This chain connects TRBV19 to TRBJ2-5; D perhaps matches TRBD1 (6 bases). Looked up from germline, CDR1 is LNHDA and CDR2 is SQIVND (reference sequence). The CDR3 sequence is 13 residues long. The V gene lost 6 bases and the J gene lost 1 base, with 9 bases spanning the gap. CDR3 sequence: CASRGQFQETQYF. CDR3 nucleotides: TGTGCCAGTAGAGGACAGTTCCAAGAGACCCAGTACTTC.

The table lists this clonotype with many counts. This sequence joins TRBV5-6 and TRBJ2-5, with 7 bases lining up with TRBD1. The CDR3 consists of 15 residues. The trim removed 4 bases at V and 1 base at J, leaving 7 bases unmatched. Germline CDR1 is SGHDT and CDR2 is YYEEEE. This chain's CDR3 is CASSQRTGLQETQYF. The CDR3 DNA reads as TGTGCCAGCAGCCAGAGGACAGGCCTCCAAGAGACCCAGTACTTC. Looking up the rest from reference TRBV5-6 and TRBJ2-5 gives the full variable domain: DAGVTQSPTHLIKTRGQQVTLRCSPKSGHDTVSWYQQALGQGPQFIFQYYEEEERQRGNFPDRFSGHQFPNYSSELNVNALLLGDSALYLCASSQRTGLQETQYFGPGTRLLVL.

This clonotype was observed at least ten times. The chain recombines TRBV20-1 with TRBJ2-3; D possibly corresponds to TRBD2 (6 bases). CDR1 is DFQATT and CDR2 is SNEGSKA in the germline V gene (reference sequence). The germline V and J ends were trimmed by 3 bases and 7 bases, with 14 bases remaining between them. This CDR3 has 13 amino acids. The CDR3 loop is CSASAGSSYTQYF. As DNA, the CDR3 is TGCAGTGCTAGCGCCGGGAGCTCATATACGCAGTATTTT.

This clonotype has at least ten counts. The rearrangement links TRBV7-2 to TRBJ2-3; D unclear. Germline CDR1 and CDR2: SGHTA and FQGNSA. V lost 0 bases and J lost 4, with 11 bases in between. The CDR3 is made up of 15 amino acids. The CDR3 DNA follows: TGTGCCAGCAGCTTAGCGGGCTCTAGAGCAGATACGCAGTATTTT. Residues: CASSLAGSRADTQYF.